This entry concerns a single TCR beta chain. Its antigen is unidentified. Genomic DNA acted as the template from which TCR beta VDJ combination and CDR3 sequence profiling were carried out. Each CDR3 protein gets one entry after TCRdb re-called the reads with MiXCR. The sample lists around 500,000 distinct CDR3 sequences, around 30% seen once, with 0.7% to 1% in the top ten. The sample originates from a study of CD8+CD57+ T cells in acquired aplastic anemia. In the study overall: Sorted CD4+ and CD8+ cells yielded DNA averaging around 3.2 ug. Study outcomes and limitations: Roughly 31 CD8+ CDR3 sequences occurred in both the patients and the controls.

By flow cytometry, patients selected for sequencing had shown an expansion of CD8+CD57+ cells. Among the patients, all had severe acquired aplastic anemia. Trimming shortened V by 0 bases and J by 7 bases, and 17 bases separated the two germline ends. This CDR3 is built from 16 residues. From germline, CDR1 is SGHRS and CDR2 YFSETQ. Sequences were obtained from sorted CD4+, CD8+, or CD8+CD57+ T cells (not recorded which) from PBMCs. This rearrangement joins TRBV5-1 to TRBJ1-3; weak D call: TRBD1 (6 bases). The clonotype comes from a human donor with aplastic anemia. The CDR3 region is CASSLGYRTVFNTIYF. The CDR3 bases are TGCGCCAGCAGCTTGGGTTACAGGACAGTTTTCAACACCATATATTTT. The full variable domain, its missing parts supplied by reference TRBV5-1 and TRBJ1-3, is KAGVTQTPRYLIKTRGQQVTLSCSPISGHRSVSWYQQTPGQGLQFLFEYFSETQRNKGNFPGRFSGRQFSNSRSEMNVSTLELGDSALYLCASSLGYRTVFNTIYFGEGSWLTVV.